Following are 19 T cell receptor beta chains from one sample sequenced in a study of blood T cells in healthy people across ages. Next came a second PCR, run for about 6 to 12 cycles, which used a sample-barcoded 5' primer along with a J-beta primer mix. Using its own MiXCR run on the 5' RACE reads, TCRdb lists one record per CDR3 protein. The sample holds over 1,300,000 distinct CDR3 sequences, 59% seen once. Source material: blood. The receptors derive from a man between 18 and 29 years old in good health.

The rearrangement links TRBV20-1 to TRBJ1-1; possibly TRBD1 for D (5 bases). The CDR3 consists of 15 residues. V was trimmed by 5 bases and J by 0 bases, leaving 16 bases between them. Germline lookup yields CDR1 DFQATT and CDR2 SNEGSKA (reference sequence). The CDR3: CSARSQGFVNTEAFF. CDR3 sequence (DNA): TGCAGTGCTCGGTCCCAGGGTTTCGTGAACACTGAAGCTTTCTTT.

This clonotype occurred a few times. The V and J genes are TRBV2 and TRBJ2-7; maybe TRBD1 (5 bases). The CDR3 spans 15 residues. V dropped 0 bases and J dropped 2 bases, with 11 bases sitting between them. Germline V gives CDR1 SNHLY, CDR2 FYNNEI. The CDR3 spells CASSEALRAPYEQYF. CDR3 DNA: TGTGCCAGCAGTGAAGCTCTCAGGGCCCCCTACGAGCAGTACTTC.

The rearrangement links TRBV9 to TRBJ2-3; TRBD2 aligns across 14 bases. Germline V gives CDR1 SGDLS, CDR2 YYNGEE. Unmatched junction bases numbered 8, after V lost 6 bases and J lost 5 bases. The CDR3 is made up of 16 amino acids. CDR3 DNA: TGTGCCAGCAATCGGGGACTAGCGGGAGTTGGAGATACGCAGTATTTT. This codes for CASNRGLAGVGDTQYF.

The rearrangement joins TRBV6-5 to TRBJ2-5; 10 bases match TRBD2. Germline V CDR1 and CDR2: MNHEY, SVGAGI. This CDR3 region has 14 residues. Trimming removed 5 bases from V and 11 bases from J; junction bases left unmatched: 11. The DNA of the CDR3 is TGTGCCAGCAGTGATAGCGGGGGGAGAGGGGAGCAGTACTTC. This gives the protein CASSDSGGRGEQYF.

This chain connects TRBV20-1 to TRBJ2-7; D is unclear. V was pared by 6 bases and J by 3 bases, with 18 bases between. Germline-derived CDR1 and CDR2 are DFQATT and SNEGSKA (reference sequence). This CDR3 has 14 residues. This CDR3 is CSARGGMGNYEQYF. The CDR3 DNA sequence: TGCAGTGCCCGCGGCGGAATGGGGAACTACGAGCAGTACTTC.

J is TRBJ2-3 and V is TRBV12-3 or TRBV12-4; 9 bases align to TRBD1. The CDR3 consists of 15 residues. J was trimmed by 4 bases and V by 3 bases; bases with no gene match: 5. The chain's CDR3 is CASSLGTGKADTQYF. The CDR3, as DNA: TGTGCCAGCAGTTTGGGGACAGGGAAAGCAGATACGCAGTATTTT.

V is TRBV9 and J is TRBJ2-5; TRBD2 might be the D (6 bases). The J call is uncertain, as TRBJ2-7 better fits the DNA end. CDR1 and CDR2 (germline): SGDLS, YYNGEE. CDR3 length equals 13 residues. The CDR3, as DNA: TGTGCCAGCAGCGCCAGGGACTTCGGCGAGCAGTACTTC. Translating it yields CASSARDFGEQYF.

The sample holds one count of this clonotype. The rearrangement uses TRBV5-1 and TRBJ1-5; TRBD1 might be the D (5 bases). Germline CDR1 SGHRS, CDR2 YFSETQ. Trimming removed 4 bases from V and 7 bases from J, with 12 bases in between. The CDR3 loop spans 13 amino acids. CDR3 bases: TGCGCCAGCAGCCGGGGGAGAGGCCAGCCCCAGCATTTT. It codes for CASSRGRGQPQHF.

V usage is TRBV6-5 and J usage is TRBJ2-7; TRBD2 agrees at 10 bases. The CDR3 spans 18 residues. With V trimmed by 2 bases and J by 2 bases, 12 bases remained unmatched. CDR1 MNHEY and CDR2 SVGAGI come from the germline V gene. CDR3 in amino acids: CASSYRTSGSPTAYEQYF. In nucleotides, the CDR3 is TGTGCCAGCAGTTACCGGACTAGCGGAAGCCCCACCGCCTACGAGCAGTACTTC.

This clonotype has just a few counts. The chain carries TRBV12-3 or TRBV12-4 and TRBJ2-1, with D possibly matching TRBD1 (6 bases). Trimming removed 5 bases from V and 8 bases from J, with 10 bases in between. The CDR3 is 12 amino acids. CDR3 nucleotide sequence: TGTGCCAGCAGTCATCCAGGGGATGAGCAGTTCTTC. Its protein product is CASSHPGDEQFF.

This chain uses TRBV10-3 with TRBJ1-1, with a tentative D call TRBD1 (5 bases). The CDR3 contains 14 residues. Between the trimmed V and J ends, which lost 6 bases and 1 base, there was a span of 12 bases. Germline CDR1 reads ENHRY; CDR2 reads SYGVKD. DNA for the CDR3: TGTGCCATCAGCAGACAGACTTCGAACACTGAAGCTTTCTTT. It is translated as CAISRQTSNTEAFF.

In its sample, this clonotype was seen once. The chain carries TRBV7-9 and TRBJ2-5; tentative D call: TRBD2 (6 bases). TRBJ2-7 matches the DNA end more closely, so the J call is doubtful. The CDR3 loop spans 14 amino acids. Germline V lookup: CDR1 SEHNR, CDR2 FQNEAQ (reference sequence). CDR3 protein: CASSYHSGTYEQYF. The CDR3 region has the DNA TGTGCCAGCAGCTACCATAGCGGCACATACGAGCAGTACTTC.

The rearrangement links TRBV7-6 to TRBJ2-1; D perhaps matches TRBD2 (5 bases). From germline, CDR1 is SGHVS and CDR2 FNYEAQ. V was clipped by 4 bases and J by 5 bases, with 12 bases between them. The CDR3 loop spans 14 amino acids. CDR3: CASSSWTGDNEQFF. DNA for the CDR3: TGTGCCAGCAGCTCTTGGACTGGGGACAATGAGCAGTTCTTC. Full variable domain (rest looked up from reference TRBV7-6 and TRBJ2-1): GAGVSQSPRYKVTKRGQDVALRCDPISGHVSLYWYRQALGQGPEFLTYFNYEAQQDKSGLPNDRFSAERPEGSISTLTIQRTEQRDSAMYRCASSSWTGDNEQFFGPGTRLTVL.

The chain uses TRBV7-9 and TRBJ2-1, with 9 nucleotides matching TRBD1. The V and J ends lost 5 bases and 4 bases, in that order; junction bases with no gene match: 9. The CDR3 runs 16 residues. CDR1 is SEHNR and CDR2 is FQNEAQ in the germline V gene (reference sequence). The CDR3 DNA reads TGTGCCAGCAGCAAGGACAGGGGCGTTAGATACAATGAGCAGTTCTTC. Protein sequence: CASSKDRGVRYNEQFF.

The rearrangement links TRBV28 to TRBJ2-7; possible D gene TRBD1, 5 bases. The CDR3 runs to 15 residues. Trimming shortened V by 5 bases and J by 7 bases, and 21 bases separated the two germline ends. Germline lookup yields CDR1 MDHEN and CDR2 SYDVKM. The CDR3 reads CASSAQRQFAGEQYF. DNA for the CDR3: TGTGCCAGCAGTGCCCAGAGACAGTTTGCTGGGGAGCAGTACTTC.

The V gene is TRBV6-5, the J gene TRBJ2-1; a weak D match, TRBD1 (6 bases). CDR1 is MNHEY and CDR2 is SVGAGI in the germline V gene. The CDR3 is made up of 19 amino acids. Deletions cut 1 base from V and 3 bases from J, with 22 bases between. CDR3 in DNA: TGTGCCAGCAGTTACTGGATCCAGTCAGGGGATCCCATCTACAATGAGCAGTTCTTC. Translating it yields CASSYWIQSGDPIYNEQFF.

This clonotype was found once. V usage is TRBV29-1 and J usage is TRBJ1-1, with D hard to call. The CDR3 length is 13 residues. V lost 4 bases, J lost 1 base, and 10 bases lay in between. Germline CDR1 reads SQVTM; CDR2 reads ANQGSEA. CDR3: CSVVALGNTEAFF. The CDR3 DNA follows: TGCAGCGTTGTGGCTTTGGGGAACACTGAAGCTTTCTTT.

This chain links TRBV6-5 with TRBJ2-5; D may be TRBD2 (5 bases). Germline-derived CDR1 and CDR2 are MNHEY and SVGAGI. Trimming took off 2 bases at V and 7 bases at J, with 14 bases between the two ends. This CDR3 comprises 14 residues. The CDR3 here is CASSYTGGVGTQYF. The DNA of the CDR3 is TGTGCCAGCAGTTACACCGGAGGTGTAGGGACCCAGTACTTC.

This clonotype has more than one count but fewer than ten. The rearrangement uses TRBV6-1 and TRBJ2-1; D gene uncertain. The length of the CDR3 is 15 residues. V lost 0 bases, J lost 3 bases, and 9 bases lay in between. In germline, CDR1 is MNHNS, CDR2 SASEGT. CDR3 sequence reads: CASSEASRYYNEQFF. CDR3 in DNA: TGTGCCAGCAGTGAAGCTTCGAGGTACTACAATGAGCAGTTCTTC.